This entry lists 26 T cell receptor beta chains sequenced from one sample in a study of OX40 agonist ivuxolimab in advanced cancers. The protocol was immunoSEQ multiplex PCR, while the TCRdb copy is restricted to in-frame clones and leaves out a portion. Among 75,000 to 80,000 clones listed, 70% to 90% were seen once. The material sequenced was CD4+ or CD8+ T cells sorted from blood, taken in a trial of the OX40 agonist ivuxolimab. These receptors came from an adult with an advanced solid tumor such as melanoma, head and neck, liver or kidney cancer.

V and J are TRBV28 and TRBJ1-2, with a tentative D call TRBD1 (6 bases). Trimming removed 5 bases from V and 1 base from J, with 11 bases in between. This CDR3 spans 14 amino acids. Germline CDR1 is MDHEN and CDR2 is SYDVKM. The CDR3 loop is CASSRTGLNYGYTF. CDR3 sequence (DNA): TGTGCCAGCAGTAGAACAGGGCTTAACTATGGCTACACCTTC.

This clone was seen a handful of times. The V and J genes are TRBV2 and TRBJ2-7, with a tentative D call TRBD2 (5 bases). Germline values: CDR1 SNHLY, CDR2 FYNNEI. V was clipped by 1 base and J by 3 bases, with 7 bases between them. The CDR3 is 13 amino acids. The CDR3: CASSEERDYEQYF. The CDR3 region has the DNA TGTGCCAGCAGTGAAGAGAGGGACTACGAGCAGTACTTC.

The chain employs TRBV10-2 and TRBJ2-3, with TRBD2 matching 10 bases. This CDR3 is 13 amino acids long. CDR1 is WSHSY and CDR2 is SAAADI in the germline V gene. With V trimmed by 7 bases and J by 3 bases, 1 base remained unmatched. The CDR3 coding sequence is TGCGCCAGCAAGACTAGCGGGACAGATACGCAGTATTTT. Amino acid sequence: CASKTSGTDTQYF.

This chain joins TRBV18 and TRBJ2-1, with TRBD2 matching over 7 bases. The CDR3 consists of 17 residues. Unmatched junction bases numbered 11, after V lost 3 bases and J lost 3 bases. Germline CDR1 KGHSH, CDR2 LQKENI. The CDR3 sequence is CASSPSGGSSFYNEQFF. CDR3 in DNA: TGTGCCAGCTCACCCTCGGGCGGGAGTAGTTTCTACAATGAGCAGTTCTTC.

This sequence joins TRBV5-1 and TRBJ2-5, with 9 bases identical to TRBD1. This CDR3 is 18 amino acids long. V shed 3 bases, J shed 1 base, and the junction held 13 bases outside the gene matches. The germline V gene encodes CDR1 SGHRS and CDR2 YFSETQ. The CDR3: CASSYGTERDRAQETQYF. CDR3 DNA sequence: TGCGCCAGCAGCTACGGAACTGAGCGGGACAGGGCCCAAGAGACCCAGTACTTC.

The DNA for the CDR3 is TGTGCCAGCAGCTCCAGACACGGCGGGACCCAGTACTTC. The encoded protein is CASSSRHGGTQYF. This rearrangement joins TRBV7-3 to TRBJ2-5; D unresolved. The germline V and J ends were trimmed by 4 bases and 7 bases, with 13 bases remaining between them. The CDR3 is 13 residues long. CDR1 and CDR2 from the germline V gene are SGHTA and FQGTGA. Using reference TRBV7-3 and TRBJ2-5 for the parts outside the CDR3, the full variable domain is GAGVSQTPSNKVTEKGKYVELRCDPISGHTALYWYRQSLGQGPEFLIYFQGTGAADDSGLPNDRFFAVRPEGSVSTLKIQRTERGDSAVYLCASSSRHGGTQYFGPGTRLLVL.

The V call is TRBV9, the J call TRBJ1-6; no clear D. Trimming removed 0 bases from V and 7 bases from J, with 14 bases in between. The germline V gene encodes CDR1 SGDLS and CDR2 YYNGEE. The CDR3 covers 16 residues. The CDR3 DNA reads TGTGCCAGCAGCGTAGGGGTTTCGGAGACAAATTCACCCCTCCACTTT. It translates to CASSVGVSETNSPLHF. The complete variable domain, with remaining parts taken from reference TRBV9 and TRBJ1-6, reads DSGVTQTPKHLITATGQRVTLRCSPRSGDLSVYWYQQSLDQGLQFLIQYYNGEERAKGNILERFSAQQFPDLHSELNLSSLELGDSALYFCASSVGVSETNSPLHFGNGTRLTVT.

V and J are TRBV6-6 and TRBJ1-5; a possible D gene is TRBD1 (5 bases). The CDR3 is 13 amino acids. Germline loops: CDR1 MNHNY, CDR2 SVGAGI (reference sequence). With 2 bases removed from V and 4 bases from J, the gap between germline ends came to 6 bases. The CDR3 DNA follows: TGTGCCAGCAGTTACGAGGGGAATCAGCCCCAGCATTTT. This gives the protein CASSYEGNQPQHF.

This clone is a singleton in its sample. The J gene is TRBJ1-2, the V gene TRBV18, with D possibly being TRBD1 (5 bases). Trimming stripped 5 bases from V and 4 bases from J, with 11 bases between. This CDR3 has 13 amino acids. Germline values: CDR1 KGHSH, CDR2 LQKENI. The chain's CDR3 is CASSEGQSYGYTF. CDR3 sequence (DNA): TGTGCCAGCTCAGAAGGACAAAGCTATGGCTACACCTTC.

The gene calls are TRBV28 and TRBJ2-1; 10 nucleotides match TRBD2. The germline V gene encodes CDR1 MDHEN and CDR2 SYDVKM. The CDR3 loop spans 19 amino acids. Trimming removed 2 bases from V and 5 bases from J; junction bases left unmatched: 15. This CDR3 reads CASSLTEGMGTSVNNEQFF. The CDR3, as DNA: TGTGCCAGCAGTTTAACCGAGGGGATGGGGACTAGCGTGAACAATGAGCAGTTCTTC.

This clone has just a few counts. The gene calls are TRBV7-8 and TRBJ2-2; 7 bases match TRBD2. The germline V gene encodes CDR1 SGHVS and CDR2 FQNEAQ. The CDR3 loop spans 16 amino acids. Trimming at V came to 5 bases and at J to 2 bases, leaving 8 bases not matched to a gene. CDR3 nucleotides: TGTGCCAGCAGCCTGACAGCGGGGACCAACACCGGGGAGCTGTTTTTT. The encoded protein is CASSLTAGTNTGELFF.

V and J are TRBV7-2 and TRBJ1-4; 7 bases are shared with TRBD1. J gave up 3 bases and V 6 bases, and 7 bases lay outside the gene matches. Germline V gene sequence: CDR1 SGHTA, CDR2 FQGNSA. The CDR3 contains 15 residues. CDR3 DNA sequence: TGTGCCAGCAGTTCCCCCAGGGGGGCTAATGAAAAACTGTTTTTT. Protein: CASSSPRGANEKLFF.

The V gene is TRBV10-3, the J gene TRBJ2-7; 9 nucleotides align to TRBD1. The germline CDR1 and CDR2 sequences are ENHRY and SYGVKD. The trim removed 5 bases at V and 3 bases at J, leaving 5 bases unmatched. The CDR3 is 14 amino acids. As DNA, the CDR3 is TGTGCCATCAGTTCCGGGACAGGGTTCTACGAGCAGTACTTC. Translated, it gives CAISSGTGFYEQYF.

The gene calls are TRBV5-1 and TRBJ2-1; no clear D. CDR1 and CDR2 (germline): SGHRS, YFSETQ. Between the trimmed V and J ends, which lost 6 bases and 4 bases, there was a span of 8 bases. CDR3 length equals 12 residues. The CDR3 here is CASTVTYNEQFF. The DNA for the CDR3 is TGCGCCAGCACGGTCACTTACAATGAGCAGTTCTTC.

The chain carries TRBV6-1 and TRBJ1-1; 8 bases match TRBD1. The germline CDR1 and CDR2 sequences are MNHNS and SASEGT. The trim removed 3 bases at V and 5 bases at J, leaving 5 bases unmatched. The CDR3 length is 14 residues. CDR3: CASSDRGQSTEAFF. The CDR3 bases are TGTGCCAGCAGTGACAGGGGGCAGTCGACTGAAGCTTTCTTT.

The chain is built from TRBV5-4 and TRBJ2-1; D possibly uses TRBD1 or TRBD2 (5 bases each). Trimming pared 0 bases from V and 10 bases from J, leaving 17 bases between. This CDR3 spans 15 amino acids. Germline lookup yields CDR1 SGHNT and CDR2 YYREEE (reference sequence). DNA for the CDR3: TGTGCCAGCAGCTTGGGGGACCCGGCCTCCACGGAGCAGTTCTTC. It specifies CASSLGDPASTEQFF.

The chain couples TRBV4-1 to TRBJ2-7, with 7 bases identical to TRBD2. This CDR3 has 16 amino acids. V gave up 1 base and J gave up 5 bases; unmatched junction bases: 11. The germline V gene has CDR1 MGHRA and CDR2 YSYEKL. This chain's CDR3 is CASSQVRGGSIHEQYF. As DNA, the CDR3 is TGCGCCAGCAGCCAAGTTCGAGGCGGGAGCATCCACGAGCAGTACTTC.

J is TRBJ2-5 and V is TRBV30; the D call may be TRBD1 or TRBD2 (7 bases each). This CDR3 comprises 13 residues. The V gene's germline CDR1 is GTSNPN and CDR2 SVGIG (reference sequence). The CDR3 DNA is TGTGCTTATCAGGGGGGGTCACAAGAGACCCAGTACTTC. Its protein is CAYQGGSQETQYF.

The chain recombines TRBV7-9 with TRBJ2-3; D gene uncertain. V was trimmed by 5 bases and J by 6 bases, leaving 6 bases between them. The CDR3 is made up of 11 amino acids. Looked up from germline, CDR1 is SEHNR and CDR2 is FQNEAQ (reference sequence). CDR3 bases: TGTGCCAGCAGCACTTTGGATACGCAGTATTTT. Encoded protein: CASSTLDTQYF.

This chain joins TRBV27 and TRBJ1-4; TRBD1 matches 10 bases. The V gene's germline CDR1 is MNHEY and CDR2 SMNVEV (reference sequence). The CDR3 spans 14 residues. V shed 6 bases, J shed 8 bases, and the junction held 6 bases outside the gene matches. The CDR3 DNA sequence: TGTGCCAGCAGGGCCGGGACAGGGGCAGAAAAACTGTTTTTT. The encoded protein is CASRAGTGAEKLFF.

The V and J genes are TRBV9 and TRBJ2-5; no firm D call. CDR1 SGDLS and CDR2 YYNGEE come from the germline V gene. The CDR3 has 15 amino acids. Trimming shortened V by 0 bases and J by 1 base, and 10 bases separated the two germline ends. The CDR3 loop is CASSVDAAFQETQYF. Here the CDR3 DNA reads TGTGCCAGCAGCGTAGACGCGGCTTTCCAAGAGACCCAGTACTTC.

DNA of the CDR3: TGTGCCAGCAGCCCCGGGGGAGCGGGGCCGTTAAACACCGGGGAGCTGTTTTTT. Its protein is CASSPGGAGPLNTGELFF. The chain recombines TRBV5-4 with TRBJ2-2, with 7 bases that match TRBD2. After removal of 4 bases from V and 2 bases from J, the junction contained 14 bases not matched to a gene. The CDR3 length is 18 residues. The germline CDR1 and CDR2 sequences are SGHNT and YYREEE (reference sequence).

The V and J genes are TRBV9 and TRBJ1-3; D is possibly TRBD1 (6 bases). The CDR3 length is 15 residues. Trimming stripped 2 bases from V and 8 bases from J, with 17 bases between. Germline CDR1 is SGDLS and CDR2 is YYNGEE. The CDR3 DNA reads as TGTGCCAGCAGCGTTACCCCCGGGGGCAGGGACACCATATATTTT. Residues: CASSVTPGGRDTIYF. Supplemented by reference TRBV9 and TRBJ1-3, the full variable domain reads DSGVTQTPKHLITATGQRVTLRCSPRSGDLSVYWYQQSLDQGLQFLIQYYNGEERAKGNILERFSAQQFPDLHSELNLSSLELGDSALYFCASSVTPGGRDTIYFGEGSWLTVV.

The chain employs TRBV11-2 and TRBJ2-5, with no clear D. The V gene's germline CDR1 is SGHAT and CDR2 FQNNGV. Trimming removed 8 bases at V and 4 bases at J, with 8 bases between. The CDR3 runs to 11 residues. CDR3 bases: TGTGCCAGCTCCCCAGCAGAGACCCAGTACTTC. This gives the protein CASSPAETQYF.

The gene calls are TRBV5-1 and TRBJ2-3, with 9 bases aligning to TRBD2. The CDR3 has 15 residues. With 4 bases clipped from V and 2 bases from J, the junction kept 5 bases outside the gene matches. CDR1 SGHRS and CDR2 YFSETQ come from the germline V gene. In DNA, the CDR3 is TGCGCCAGCAGCGTAGCGGGGGCCCTCACAGATACGCAGTATTTT. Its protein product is CASSVAGALTDTQYF.

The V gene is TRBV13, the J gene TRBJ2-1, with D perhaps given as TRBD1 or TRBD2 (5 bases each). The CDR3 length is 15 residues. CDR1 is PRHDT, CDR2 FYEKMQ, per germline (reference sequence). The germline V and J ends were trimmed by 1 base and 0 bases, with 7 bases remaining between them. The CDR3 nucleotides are TGTGCCAGCAGCTTAGAGGGGAGCTCCTACAATGAGCAGTTCTTC. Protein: CASSLEGSSYNEQFF. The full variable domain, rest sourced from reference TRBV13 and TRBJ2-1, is AAGVIQSPRHLIKEKRETATLKCYPIPRHDTVYWYQQGPGQDPQFLISFYEKMQSDKGSIPDRFSAQQFSDYHSELNMSSLELGDSALYFCASSLEGSSYNEQFFGPGTRLTVL.